This T cell receptor (beta chain) was sequenced in a study of T cell responses to AZD1222 COVID-19 vaccine. Regarding the study as a whole: Only five or six AZD1222 recipients tested seropositive at baseline. Vaccination with two AZD1222 doses was followed by a rise in Spike-specific TCR breadth and depth. Only after the peak T cell response were repertoires sampled. Nearly half of spike-specific TCRs reportedly target variant regions that are unmutated in the B.1.351 and B.1.1.7 variants.

This clone was observed a single time. Its antigen is not identified. Assay used: immunoSEQ multiplex PCR; TCRdb lists only in-frame clones, some missing. The sample has over 100,000 clones; about nine tenths are singletons. The V and J ends lost 6 bases and 6 bases, in that order; junction bases with no gene match: 4. Germline CDR1 is ENHRY and CDR2 is SYGVKD. The CDR3 length is 14 residues. The origin of this receptor is an adult who received the MenACWY meningococcal vaccine as a control. The sequences come from peripheral blood, collected 28 days after the second dose of the MenACWY control vaccine. J is TRBJ1-6 and V is TRBV10-3, with TRBD1 matching over 8 bases. The DNA for the CDR3 is TGTGCCATCAGAAGGACAGGGCCTAATTCACCCCTCCACTTT. It translates to CAIRRTGPNSPLHF.